This T cell receptor (beta chain) was sequenced during a study of shared clonotypes between healthy human individuals (dated by TCRdb to 2018 to 2020). Regarding the complete study: Three men and two women, aged 18 to 49 years, made up the cohort. Per donor, leukapheresis produced somewhere between about 0.9 and 9.5 billion PBMCs. The study deeply sequenced blood TCR repertoires of several healthy adults to estimate repertoire size and the extent of clonotype sharing between individuals. For each donor, CD4 naive and CD4 memory were each given three plates, CD8 naive was given two plates, and CD8 memory was given one plate. To increase sequencing depth and limit assay-specific biases, different laboratories used diverse techniques to prepare libraries and sequence TCR repertoires. Summary of the overall study and its limitations: Compared with non-shared clonotypes, the clonotypes found in all four sorted-subset donors had higher generation probabilities. Pairwise subsampling indicated that sequencing depth was expected to affect the degree of clonotype sharing among donors. The small number of donors limited the genetic and exposure-history diversity represented. When several donors were compared, the shared fraction of clonotypes was roughly 4.8% for naive CD4, around 3.6% for naive CD8, 2.3% for memory CD4, and about 0.36% for memory CD8. Estimated clonotype richness was generally larger for naive than for memory subsets. Incomplete sequencing was indicated by rarefaction of sorted-subset datasets, despite the large sequencing depth. Only blood was sampled, and tissue TCR repertoires likely differ from those in blood.

The CDR1 and CDR2 encoded by the germline V gene are SNHLY and FYNNEI. The cysteine opens and the phenylalanine closes a CDR3 of 16 amino acids. The kept DNA is CDR3 alone, 48 bases in frame from the first base. V is trimmed back by 1 base and J by 3 bases, and the junction contains 6 bases that no gene match accounts for. Healthy HIV-negative adults with no recently reported acute infections or vaccinations were included as donors. Only Caucasian adults living in Nashville, Tennessee, USA were represented among the donors. CD4+ T cells were enriched by magnetic negative selection, after which naive cells were positively selected on CD45RA and the negative fraction was taken as the memory subset. Blood was obtained by leukapheresis, after which PBMCs were separated by Ficoll-Histopaque density gradient centrifugation and cryopreserved in liquid nitrogen vapor phase. Purity and quantity of every magnetically sorted T cell population were checked by analytical flow cytometry. From each sorted fraction, genomic DNA was isolated and quantified by UV absorbance on a Nanodrop 2000c.

Using the deep immunoSEQ assay, multiplex PCR amplified TCR CDR3 regions from genomic DNA. Extracted genomic DNA from each cell subset was spread evenly across all wells of several immunoSEQ 96-well plates, with each plate serving as a replicate. For sorted subsets, each replicate PCR was loaded with 200 ng genomic DNA, equivalent to 32,000 or so T cell genomes. The purified libraries were quantified using a Qubit 3.0 fluorometer, sized with a Bioanalyzer 2100, and then quantified again using the KAPA Library Quantification kit. Every immunoSEQ 96-well plate was sequenced on a separate single-read 150-cycle Illumina NextSeq 550 flow cell. In the original analysis: Because only junctional sequences without quality scores were contained in the immunoSEQ output, filtering matching that applied to full-length reads could not be performed. Sequences were annotated with PyIR, a Python wrapper for IgBLAST v1.9, and V/J genes and CDR3 were assigned using IMGT germline references. Reads with weak V/J assignments (E-value above 1e-6), missing CDR3, stop codons, out-of-frame junctions, or ambiguous translated residues were removed. V3J clonotypes were defined as sequences sharing an identical inferred V gene, J gene, and CDR3 amino acid sequence. Percentage overlap between repertoires was computed as shared unique clonotypes divided by the size of the smaller repertoire. Three approaches were used to assess repertoire richness: RTK rarefaction, the Chao1 estimator, and Recon v2.1 estimates of unobserved clonotypes. Generation probabilities were computed with OLGA for all TCRbeta clonotypes obtained by the gDNA method from several donors. In its TCRdb copy, this immuneACCESS table keeps in-frame sequences only and misses some clones. Where compared with another copy, unresolved V genes explain less than half of these, and the others have no known cause. That table supplies the V and J calls and clone size; D and trimming were determined from the DNA. The sample yields roughly 2,300,000 clones; 85% to 95% were counted once. The top ten clonotypes cover approximately 0.39% of the sample.

A remark on this clone: Its antigen target is currently unknown. Within one base of it there is no much larger clone, and no base qualities were kept.

The chain uses TRBV2 and TRBJ2-3; TRBD1 aligns with 8 central bases. Material for sequencing was naive CD4+ T cells from PBMCs. What the cell subset or site label conveys for this sample: CD45RA+ positively selected. The sequence was obtained from a man younger than 35 in good health. Some clones in this sample may be carry-over from other donors' samples. The nucleotide sequence is given as TGTGCCAGCAGTGAAGGGGCAGGGGGCTGGACAGATACGCAGTATTTT. Its protein reads: CASSEGAGGWTDTQYF.